These 25 T cell receptor beta chains share one sample of origin, sequenced in a study of memory CD4+ T cells and cytomegalovirus serostatus. The sort gate was single viable CD3+CD4+CD8-CD45RO+ cells for memory CD4+ T cells. Some clones are missing from TCRdb's copy, which holds only in-frame ones; the method was immunoSEQ multiplex PCR. The data show 80,000 or so clones, with 75% to 85% seen just once and approximately 2.4% held by the top ten. Material: memory CD4+ T cells from blood. The origin of the receptors is an adult in good health and CMV-seropositive.

V gene TRBV19 combines with J gene TRBJ2-5, with a tentative D call TRBD2 (5 bases). Germline CDR1 and CDR2: LNHDA and SQIVND (reference sequence). The CDR3 spans 16 residues. Trimming shortened V by 2 bases and J by 2 bases, and 15 bases separated the two germline ends. CDR3 sequence: CASSIRSGSSQETQYF. Written as DNA, the CDR3 is TGTGCCAGTAGTATACGGTCGGGGTCTTCTCAAGAGACCCAGTACTTC.

The V call is TRBV18, the J call TRBJ2-6, with D perhaps given as TRBD1 or TRBD2 (5 bases each). Germline V gene lookup returns CDR1 KGHSH and CDR2 LQKENI. This CDR3 is 17 amino acids long. V was pared by 6 bases and J by 1 base, with 16 bases between. Here the CDR3 DNA reads TGTGCCAGCTCTCACGGGGCAGGTCCTTCTGGGGCCAACGTCCTGACTTTC. As protein: CASSHGAGPSGANVLTF.

The CDR3 nucleotides are TGCGCCAGCAGCTTCTCCCAGGGGGGACGAGATACGCAGTATTTT. This sequence encodes CASSFSQGGRDTQYF. J is TRBJ2-3 and V is TRBV5-1, with TRBD1 as a possible D gene (7 bases). The CDR3 spans 15 residues. Trimming pared 2 bases from V and 5 bases from J, leaving 15 bases between. The germline CDR1 and CDR2 sequences are SGHRS and YFSETQ.

CDR3 sequence reads: CASSLAVRGDTQYF. CDR3 nucleotide sequence: TGTGCCAGCAGCTTAGCTGTGAGGGGGGATACGCAGTATTTT. The genes are TRBV7-8 and TRBJ2-3; perhaps TRBD1 as D (6 bases). V gave up 0 bases and J gave up 6 bases, with 10 bases separating them. The germline CDR1 and CDR2 sequences are SGHVS and FQNEAQ. CDR3 length: 14 amino acids.

The rearrangement joins TRBV19 to TRBJ1-2, with 9 bases that match TRBD1. The CDR3 contains 14 residues. Looked up from germline, CDR1 is LNHDA and CDR2 is SQIVND (reference sequence). V was clipped by 3 bases and J by 4 bases; unmatched bases: 3. CDR3 bases: TGTGCCAGTAGTATTTTGGACAGGGGCTATGGCTACACCTTC. Translation: CASSILDRGYGYTF.

This clone has only a few counts. The chain combines TRBV25-1 with TRBJ1-2; 10 nucleotides align to TRBD1. J was trimmed by 9 bases and V by 3 bases; bases with no gene match: 7. Germline loops: CDR1 MGHDK, CDR2 SYGVNS. The CDR3 runs to 14 residues. CDR3 region: CASSDGQGDVRYTF. CDR3 DNA sequence: TGTGCCAGCAGTGATGGACAGGGGGACGTTCGCTACACCTTC.

This clone was recorded once. V is TRBV10-2 and J is TRBJ1-1; possibly TRBD1 for D (5 bases). The CDR3 has 13 residues. From germline, CDR1 is WSHSY and CDR2 SAAADI. V lost 10 bases and J 5 bases, leaving 17 bases between the germline ends. CDR3 nucleotide sequence: TGCGCCACCAACTACATACAGGAGACTGAAGCTTTCTTT. Protein sequence: CATNYIQETEAFF.

V and J are TRBV29-1 and TRBJ2-3; TRBD2 matches 10 bases. The CDR3 contains 14 residues. V shed 4 bases and J 4 bases; nucleotides not matched to a gene: 5. The germline V gene encodes CDR1 SQVTM and CDR2 ANQGSEA. The CDR3 DNA reads TGCAGCGTTGTGAGGCTAGCGGGGGCAGATACGCAGTATTTT. Amino acids: CSVVRLAGADTQYF.

This clone was detected a few times. The chain carries TRBV27 and TRBJ2-5; no firm D call. V lost 2 bases and J lost 0, with 10 bases in between. Germline V lookup: CDR1 MNHEY, CDR2 SMNVEV (reference sequence). The CDR3 length is 15 residues. The CDR3 reads CASSLAVGYQETQYF. As DNA, the CDR3 is TGTGCCAGCAGTTTAGCGGTCGGGTACCAAGAGACCCAGTACTTC.

The CDR3 nucleotides read TGCGCCAGCTTCGGCGGTGGCGAGACCCAGTACTTC. Protein: CASFGGGETQYF. This chain links TRBV5-1 with TRBJ2-5; no definite D call. The CDR3 is made up of 12 amino acids. The V gene lost 7 bases and the J gene lost 5 bases, with 12 bases spanning the gap. The germline gives CDR1 SGHRS, CDR2 YFSETQ.

The rearrangement links TRBV6-1 to TRBJ1-2; D not certain. The germline CDR1 and CDR2 sequences are MNHNS and SASEGT. The CDR3 has 13 residues. The V and J ends lost 0 bases and 8 bases respectively, with 10 bases between them. CDR3 nucleotide sequence: TGTGCCAGCAGTGAAGCGTTGGCGTTCGGCTACACCTTC. It codes for CASSEALAFGYTF.

This rearrangement joins TRBV7-2 to TRBJ2-3, with 7 nucleotides matching TRBD2. The germline CDR1 and CDR2 sequences are SGHTA and FQGNSA. The CDR3 has 14 residues. After removal of 6 bases from V and 2 bases from J, the junction contained 5 bases not matched to a gene. The CDR3 is CASRLTSPTDTQYF. Here the CDR3 DNA reads TGTGCCAGCAGACTGACTAGCCCCACAGATACGCAGTATTTT.

The rearrangement uses TRBV5-4 and TRBJ1-2; D not resolved. The ends were cut back, 0 bases at V and 0 bases at J, with 9 bases in the middle. Germline loops: CDR1 SGHNT, CDR2 YYREEE (reference sequence). The CDR3 loop spans 15 amino acids. The CDR3 is CASSLESGPNYGYTF. The DNA for the CDR3 is TGTGCCAGCAGCTTGGAGTCAGGTCCTAACTATGGCTACACCTTC.

The J gene is TRBJ1-6, the V gene TRBV30; unclear D gene. This CDR3 region has 16 residues. Germline CDR1 GTSNPN, CDR2 SVGIG (reference sequence). Trimming pared 4 bases from V and 4 bases from J, leaving 17 bases between. CDR3 amino acids: CAWIHPRTVYNSPLHF. The CDR3 nucleotides are TGTGCCTGGATTCATCCCCGGACGGTTTATAATTCACCCCTCCACTTT.

In DNA, the CDR3 is TGTGCCTGGAGTGGATTAGATTCACCCCTCCACTTT. Translating it yields CAWSGLDSPLHF. The genes are TRBV30 and TRBJ1-6; no clear D gene. V lost 1 base, J lost 8 bases, and 6 bases lay in between. This CDR3 has 12 amino acids. CDR1 is GTSNPN, CDR2 SVGIG, per germline (reference sequence).

This rearrangement joins TRBV11-3 to TRBJ2-2; TRBD1 aligns across 8 bases. The V gene end was trimmed by 5 bases and the J gene end by 5 bases; junction bases not matched to a gene: 7. The CDR3 is 15 amino acids. The germline CDR1 and CDR2 sequences are SGHNT and YENEEA. The CDR3 DNA reads TGTGCCAGCAGCGCGGACAGGGTCGGAACCGGGGAGCTGTTTTTT. Translated: CASSADRVGTGELFF.

CDR3 sequence reads: CASSPGRDTNTDTQYF. CDR3 in DNA: TGTGCCAGCAGCCCGGGGCGGGACACTAATACAGATACGCAGTATTTT. The rearrangement links TRBV5-8 to TRBJ2-3; D could derive from TRBD1 or TRBD2 (6 bases each). The CDR3 contains 16 residues. Germline V gene sequence: CDR1 SGHTS, CDR2 YDEGEE. The V end lost 4 bases, the J end lost 3 bases, and 18 bases lay between the germline ends.

The rearrangement joins TRBV7-9 to TRBJ2-5; D remains unclear. V lost 1 base to trimming and J lost 2 bases, with 8 bases between them. Germline CDR1 is SEHNR and CDR2 is FQNEAQ (reference sequence). This CDR3 is built from 14 residues. The CDR3 DNA reads as TGTGCCAGCAGCTTAGATGGCAGGCAAGAGACCCAGTACTTC. Protein product: CASSLDGRQETQYF.

The CDR3 spells CATKEGIPTEKLFF. The CDR3, as DNA: TGTGCCACTAAAGAGGGGATTCCGACTGAAAAACTGTTTTTT. The chain joins TRBV6-1 to TRBJ1-4; tentative D call: TRBD1 (5 bases). There are 14 residues in the CDR3. V lost 10 bases and J 7 bases, leaving 19 bases between the germline ends. Germline V gives CDR1 MNHNS, CDR2 SASEGT.

The rearrangement uses TRBV18 and TRBJ2-5, with 9 positions matching TRBD1. Trimming took 3 bases from V and 5 from J; bases not matched to a gene: 4. The CDR3 sequence is 14 residues long. Germline loops: CDR1 KGHSH, CDR2 LQKENI. CDR3 residues: CASSPGQGTETQYF. CDR3 nucleotide sequence: TGTGCCAGCTCACCGGGACAGGGTACGGAGACCCAGTACTTC.

The chain joins TRBV1 to TRBJ2-1; TRBD2 is the table's D call and was not checked against the DNA. TRBV1 is a pseudogene. The CDR3 contains 16 residues. CDR3 in DNA: TGCACCAGCAGCCAAGGTGTTAGCGGGGGAAGTAATGAGCAGTTCTTC. The encoded protein is CTSSQGVSGGSNEQFF.

This chain joins TRBV5-8 and TRBJ1-4, with D hard to call. V lost 2 bases and J lost 5, with 13 bases in between. CDR3 length equals 15 residues. Germline lookup yields CDR1 SGHTS and CDR2 YDEGEE. The CDR3: CASSLGMSGNEKLFF. CDR3 nucleotides: TGTGCCAGCAGCTTAGGAATGTCGGGGAATGAAAAACTGTTTTTT.

The chain has TRBV5-1 and TRBJ1-1; D is perhaps TRBD1 (6 bases). This CDR3 comprises 15 residues. Between the trimmed V and J ends, which lost 5 bases and 0 bases, there was a span of 14 bases. Looked up from germline, CDR1 is SGHRS and CDR2 is YFSETQ. The CDR3 DNA sequence: TGCGCCAGCAGGGAGGGGGGGGGAATGAACACTGAAGCTTTCTTT. Translated: CASREGGGMNTEAFF.

The chain couples TRBV2 to TRBJ1-1, with unresolved D. The V end lost 4 bases, the J end lost 1 base, and 7 bases lay between the germline ends. CDR1 is SNHLY and CDR2 is FYNNEI in the germline V gene. The CDR3 length is 13 residues. The DNA for the CDR3 is TGTGCCAGCAGTGTACGTGGGAACACTGAAGCTTTCTTT. Encoded protein: CASSVRGNTEAFF.

The chain joins TRBV5-1 to TRBJ1-1, with 8 positions matching TRBD1. The CDR3 is 14 residues long. Germline V gives CDR1 SGHRS, CDR2 YFSETQ. V lost 0 bases, J lost 5 bases, and 3 bases stayed unmatched. The CDR3 protein is CASSLGTGRTEAFF. The CDR3 nucleotides are TGCGCCAGCAGCTTGGGGACAGGGCGTACTGAAGCTTTCTTT.